A selection of T cell receptor beta chains follows, all from one sample in a study of identical twins. Using its own MiXCR run on the 5' RACE reads, TCRdb lists one record per CDR3 protein. The table records about 660,000 distinct CDR3 sequences, about 9.4% of them present only once. These data also featured in a second study, about yellow fever vaccine responses in identical twins.

The specimen was PBMCs. The receptors originated from a woman between 18 and 30 years old in good health. The CDR3 runs from the conserved cysteine through the conserved F or W. Each record gives: D gene, J gene, clone size, V gene, CDR3 DNA, CDR3 protein. A D gene is named only where the DNA matches it firmly. Size is omitted from some rows. Given values are once, few, many or a class for expanded clones.

. TRBJ1-5 few TRBV15 TGTGCCACCAGCAGAGGCTGGGGGAGTCAGCCCCAGCATTTT CATSRGWGSQPQHF
TRBD1 TRBJ1-1 few TRBV20-1 TGCAGTGCTAGAGGGGGACAGGGCATCGCTGAAGCTTTCTTT CSARGGQGIAEAFF
TRBD1 TRBJ2-1 few TRBV5-1 TGCGCCAGCAGCTCTCCAGGGGGCCCAGTCTTCCGGCAGTTCTTC CASSSPGGPVFRQFF
. TRBJ2-1 few TRBV12-5 TGTGCTAGTGGTTTGGTAAGGTCGGGAGCCGATGAGCAGTTCTTC CASGLVRSGADEQFF
TRBD2 TRBJ2-1 many TRBV2 TGTGCCAGCCGCGACGGGCTAGCGGGGGGCAATGAGCAGTTCTTC CASRDGLAGGNEQFF
. TRBJ1-2 . TRBV30 TGTGCCTGGAGGGGCAGCACTAACTATGGCTACACCTTC CAWRGSTNYGYTF
. TRBJ2-7 . TRBV20-1 TGCAGTGCTAGACGAGGGCCGGGGGCTTACGAGCAGTGCTTC CSARRGPGAYEQCF
. TRBJ1-4 few TRBV15 TGTGCCACGTCGCAGGGAGCAACTAATGAAAAACTGTTTTTT CATSQGATNEKLFF
TRBD2 TRBJ2-7 many TRBV12-3/TRBV12-4 TGTGCCAGCAGTCGAGCGGGGGGGTCCTACGAGCAGTACTTC CASSRAGGSYEQYF
. TRBJ2-2 many TRBV7-9 TGTGCCAGCAGCTGGGGCACCGGGGAGCTGTTTTTT CASSWGTGELFF
. TRBJ2-7 few TRBV7-9 TGTGCCAGCACCATTAGAGGGGTGGGGGAGCAGTACTTC CASTIRGVGEQYF
. TRBJ1-1 many TRBV29-1 TGCAGCGTTGAGACAGGCCGGATAAACACTGAAGCTTTCTTT CSVETGRINTEAFF
TRBD1 TRBJ2-1 many TRBV5-6 TGTGCCAGCAGCTCAGGGGGCCGGACCTACAATGAGCAGTTCTTC CASSSGGRTYNEQFF
. TRBJ2-4 few TRBV29-1 TGCAGCGTTGAGGGGGCAGGGCAGAGCAAAAACATTCAGTACTTC CSVEGAGQSKNIQYF
. TRBJ2-1 many TRBV5-1 TGCGCCAGCAGCCCCGGGACCTACAATGAGCAGTTCTTC CASSPGTYNEQFF
TRBD1 TRBJ1-6 many TRBV20-1 TGCAGTCCTACGGGGACAGGGGATGTGTGGAATTCACCCCTCCACTTT CSPTGTGDVWNSPLHF
. TRBJ2-7 few TRBV10-3 TGTGCCACGGGGGCTGTGGGGGAGCAGTACTTC CATGAVGEQYF
TRBD2 TRBJ2-2 few TRBV5-1 TGCGCCAGCAGCCCTGGACTAGCCCTAACCGGGGAGCTGTTTTTT CASSPGLALTGELFF
. TRBJ2-7 many TRBV27 TGTGCCAGCAGTTTATCCGAGGGCTTCCACGAGCAGTACTTC CASSLSEGFHEQYF
. TRBJ2-7 few TRBV19 TGTGCCAGTAGTAGGAGGGGGAATAACGAGCAGTACTTC CASSRRGNNEQYF
. TRBJ2-5 . TRBV20-1 TGCAGTGCTAGAGACTTGACTTTGGAGACCCAGTACTTC CSARDLTLETQYF
TRBD2 TRBJ2-1 . TRBV12-3/TRBV12-4 TGTGCCAGCAGGCGATCCGGGACTAGCGGAGACAACTACAATGAGCAGTTCTTC CASRRSGTSGDNYNEQFF
TRBD1 TRBJ2-5 few TRBV3-1 TGTGCCAGCAGCCGGGCCGGGACAGGGGAACAAGAGACCCAGTACTTC CASSRAGTGEQETQYF
TRBD1 TRBJ2-5 many TRBV11-3 TGTGCCAGCAGCGAGCAGGGGGCTTGGGAGACCCAGTACTTC CASSEQGAWETQYF
TRBD1 TRBJ2-3 many TRBV12-3/TRBV12-4 TGTGCTAGCAGCTTGCGACAGGGGACAGATACGCAGTATTTT CASSLRQGTDTQYF
. TRBJ2-4 few TRBV5-5 TGTGCCAGCAGGGCAGGTCCTCTAGCCAAAAACATTCAGTACTTC CASRAGPLAKNIQYF
. TRBJ1-2 many TRBV3-1 TGTGCCAGCAGCCAAGATGGGGGTTACAGGGAAGGCGGCTACACCTTC CASSQDGGYREGGYTF
. TRBJ1-2 few TRBV12-3/TRBV12-4 TGTGCCAGCAGGGGGACATTAGATGGCTACACCTTC CASRGTLDGYTF
. TRBJ1-2 . TRBV14 TGTGCCAGCAGCCAAGATCGGGGGGGCGATGGCTACACCTTC CASSQDRGGDGYTF
. TRBJ1-2 . TRBV27 TGTGCCAGCAGTCCTACCATTAACTATGGCTACACCTTC CASSPTINYGYTF
. TRBJ2-5 . TRBV21-1 TGTGCCAGCAGCAAAGGGTTGTGGGGTAACGACAGGGGGATCGGGACCCAGTACTTC CASSKGLWGNDRGIGTQYF
. TRBJ2-7 . TRBV7-2 TGTGCCATCTTGGGGACTTCAAGCTCCTACGAGCAGTACTTC CAILGTSSSYEQYF
. TRBJ2-7 . TRBV29-1 TGCAGCGTTTATACGGGACAATTCCCCTACGAGCAGTACTTC CSVYTGQFPYEQYF
TRBD2 TRBJ2-1 . TRBV10-3 TGTGCCATCAGTGAGTCGAGGACTAGCGGGGGGGTTTCCTACAATGAGCAGTTCTTC CAISESRTSGGVSYNEQFF
TRBD1 TRBJ2-4 . TRBV4-3 TGCGCCAGCAGCCAAAACAGGGGAACCAAAAACATTCAGTACTTC CASSQNRGTKNIQYF
. TRBJ2-7 . TRBV18 TGTGCCAGCTCACCGAGGGACGGATATTCCTACGAGCAGTACTTC CASSPRDGYSYEQYF
. TRBJ2-1 few TRBV14 TGTGCCAGCAGCCCGACTAGTTTCGTCAATGAGCAGTTCTTC CASSPTSFVNEQFF
TRBD2 TRBJ2-5 few TRBV19 TGTGCCAGTAGTATCTCGTCTAGCGGGGGAGAGACCCAGTACTTC CASSISSSGGETQYF
. TRBJ2-2 many TRBV6-2/TRBV6-3 TGTGCCAGCAGTTCGTCCAGCCCACCCGGGGAGCTGTTTTTT CASSSSSPPGELFF
. TRBJ1-2 many TRBV20-1 TGCAGTGCTAATGACAAGTACTATGGCTACACCTTC CSANDKYYGYTF
TRBD1 TRBJ1-5 . TRBV27 TGTGCCAGCAGTTGGGGGACAGGGCCTAATCAGCCCCAGCATTTT CASSWGTGPNQPQHF
TRBD1 TRBJ2-3 few TRBV5-5 TGTGCCAGCAGCTTGAAGGGGGCCGCAGATACGCAGTATTTT CASSLKGAADTQYF
TRBD1 TRBJ2-3 many TRBV24-1 TGTGCCACCAGTGCCTTCACAGGGGGTCGCCCAGATACGCAGTATTTT CATSAFTGGRPDTQYF
. TRBJ1-1 . TRBV4-1 TGCGCCAGCGAAGGACGGGGTAATAGCGGAGCTTTCTTT CASEGRGNSGAFF
. TRBJ2-7 . TRBV20-1 TGCAGTGCTAGACCCCTCAAATCAGCCTACGAGCAGTACTTC CSARPLKSAYEQYF
. TRBJ1-4 . TRBV18 TGTGCCAGCCGCCGGGGGAGCCGGAATGAAAAACTGTTTTTT CASRRGSRNEKLFF
. TRBJ2-3 . TRBV20-1 TGCAGCCACGATGGGCAAAGCACAGATACGCAGTATTTT CSHDGQSTDTQYF
. TRBJ2-5 few TRBV7-2 TGTGCCAGCAGTACTAACCCAGACAGACGAGGGACCCAGTACTTC CASSTNPDRRGTQYF